This T cell receptor (beta chain) was captured by sequencing in a study of tumour-infiltrating T cells in Burkitt lymphoma (dated by TCRdb to 2018 to 2021). Notes on the research overall: All epidemiological subtypes of Burkitt lymphoma were represented in the cohort, which was made up of 82 patients. Clinical outcome was correlated with TCR repertoire data, and overall and progression-free survival were found to be predicted by productive clonality independently of established prognosticators, including age at diagnosis. The paper as a whole reports these results and caveats: Several public clonotypes shared across numerous Burkitt lymphoma patients were found, suggesting shared tumour neoantigen selection absent from diffuse large B-cell lymphoma.

The library was made by the immunoSEQ multiplex PCR assay. TCRdb holds this immuneACCESS table with in-frame rearrangements only. Some clones are missing; in checked studies, unresolved V genes explain under half, and the rest has no known cause. The sample table lists tens of thousands of clones, 30% to 40% of them with a count of one. The top ten hold approximately 2.6% of the sample. As concerns this clone: No cognate antigen has been identified for it. Per-base quality was not reported, and no clone a single base away is much larger than it.

The CDR3 covers 18 residues, taking in both the cysteine and the phenylalanine. This entry keeps only the CDR3 DNA: 54 bases, framed from base 1. According to the germline V gene (reference sequence), CDR1 reads SEHNR and CDR2 reads FQNEAQ. V sheds 0 bases and J sheds 9 bases, leaving 24 bases between their ends. The V and J genes are TRBV7-9 and TRBJ2-1, with a tentative D gene TRBD2 over 5 matching bases. This sequence was found in a human donor with Burkitt lymphoma. Source material: tumor tissue. The CDR3 region has the sequence CASSLALGASAVWGEQFF. At the DNA level, the sequence is TGTGCCAGCAGCTTAGCGCTGGGAGCCAGTGCTGTTTGGGGTGAGCAGTTCTTC.